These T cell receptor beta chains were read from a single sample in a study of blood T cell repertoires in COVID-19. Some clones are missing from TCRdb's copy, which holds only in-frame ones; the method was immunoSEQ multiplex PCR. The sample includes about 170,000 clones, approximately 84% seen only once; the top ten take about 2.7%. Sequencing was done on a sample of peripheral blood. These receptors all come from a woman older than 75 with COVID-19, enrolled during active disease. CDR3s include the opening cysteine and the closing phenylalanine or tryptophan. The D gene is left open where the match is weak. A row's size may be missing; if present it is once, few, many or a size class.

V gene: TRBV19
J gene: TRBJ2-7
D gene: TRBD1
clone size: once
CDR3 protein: CARQGAYEQYF
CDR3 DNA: TGTGCCAGACAGGGGGCGTACGAGCAGTACTTC

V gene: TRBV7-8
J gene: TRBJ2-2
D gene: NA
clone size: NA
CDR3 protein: CASSLDGRGANTGELFF
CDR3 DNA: TGTGCCAGCAGCTTAGATGGTCGGGGGGCCAACACCGGGGAGCTGTTTTTT

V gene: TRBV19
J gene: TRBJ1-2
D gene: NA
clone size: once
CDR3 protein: CASSISGALYGYTF
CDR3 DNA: TGTGCCAGTAGTATTTCAGGGGCCCTCTATGGCTACACCTTC

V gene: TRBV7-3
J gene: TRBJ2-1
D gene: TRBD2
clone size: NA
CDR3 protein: CASSSGLAGSGEQFF
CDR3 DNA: TGTGCCAGCAGCTCGGGACTAGCGGGGTCCGGTGAGCAGTTCTTC

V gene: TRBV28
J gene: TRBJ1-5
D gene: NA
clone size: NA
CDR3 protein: CASSLFRQVSNQPQHF
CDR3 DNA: TGTGCCAGCAGTTTATTCCGACAAGTTAGCAATCAGCCCCAGCATTTT

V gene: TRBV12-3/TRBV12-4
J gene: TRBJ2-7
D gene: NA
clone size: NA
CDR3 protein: CASSRLQGYEQYF
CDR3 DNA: TGTGCCAGCAGCCGCCTACAGGGCTACGAGCAGTACTTC

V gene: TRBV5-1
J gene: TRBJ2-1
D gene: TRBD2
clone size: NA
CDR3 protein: CASSLTGTSGSYSYNEQFF
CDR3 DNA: TGCGCCAGCAGCCTCACCGGGACTAGCGGGAGCTACTCCTACAATGAGCAGTTCTTC

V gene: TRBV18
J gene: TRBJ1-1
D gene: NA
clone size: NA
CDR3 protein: CASSPRENTEAFF
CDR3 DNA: TGTGCCAGCTCACCGCGGGAGAACACTGAAGCTTTCTTT

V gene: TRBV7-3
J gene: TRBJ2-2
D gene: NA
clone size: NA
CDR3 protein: CAGPRWGENTGELFF
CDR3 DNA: TGTGCCGGACCAAGATGGGGGGAGAACACCGGGGAGCTGTTTTTT

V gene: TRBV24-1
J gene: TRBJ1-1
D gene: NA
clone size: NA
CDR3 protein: CATSDSGGTEAFF
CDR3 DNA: TGTGCCACCAGTGATTCGGGGGGCACTGAAGCTTTCTTT

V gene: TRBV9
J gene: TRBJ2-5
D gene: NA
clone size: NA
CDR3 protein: CASSVAGIGETQYF
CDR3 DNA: TGTGCCAGCAGCGTAGCGGGTATAGGAGAGACCCAGTACTTC

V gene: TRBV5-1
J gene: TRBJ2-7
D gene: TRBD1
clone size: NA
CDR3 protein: CASWAGTGLNEQYF
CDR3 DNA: TGCGCCAGCTGGGCTGGGACAGGGTTAAACGAGCAGTACTTC

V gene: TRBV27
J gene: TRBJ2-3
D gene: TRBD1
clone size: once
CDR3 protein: CASSRDRGFTDTQYF
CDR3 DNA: TGTGCCAGCAGCCGGGACAGGGGGTTTACAGATACGCAGTATTTT

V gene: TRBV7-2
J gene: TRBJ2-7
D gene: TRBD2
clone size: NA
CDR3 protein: CASSPRDYGEQYF
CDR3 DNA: TGTGCCAGCAGCCCCCGGGACTATGGCGAGCAGTACTTC

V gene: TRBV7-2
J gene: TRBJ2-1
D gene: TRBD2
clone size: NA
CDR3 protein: CASSFTSGAPYNEQFF
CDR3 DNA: TGTGCCAGCAGCTTTACTAGCGGGGCCCCCTACAATGAGCAGTTCTTC

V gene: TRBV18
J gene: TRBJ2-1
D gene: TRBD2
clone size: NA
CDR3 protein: CASSPPGVAGGRDEQFF
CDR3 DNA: TGTGCCAGCTCACCACCGGGGGTTGCGGGAGGCCGGGATGAGCAGTTCTTC

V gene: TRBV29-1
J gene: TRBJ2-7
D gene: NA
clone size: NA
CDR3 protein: CSVEDRGTYEQYF
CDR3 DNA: TGCAGCGTTGAAGATCGCGGCACCTACGAGCAGTACTTC

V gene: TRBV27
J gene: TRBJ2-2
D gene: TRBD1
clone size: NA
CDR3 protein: CATSTTGWNTGELFF
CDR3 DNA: TGTGCCACCTCTACGACAGGGTGGAACACCGGGGAGCTGTTTTTT

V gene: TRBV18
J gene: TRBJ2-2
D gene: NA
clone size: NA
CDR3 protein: CASSPPRGNTGELFF
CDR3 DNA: TGTGCCAGCTCACCACCGCGCGGAAACACCGGGGAGCTGTTTTTT

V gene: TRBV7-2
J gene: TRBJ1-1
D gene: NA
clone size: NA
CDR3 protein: CASSLAGTAATEAFF
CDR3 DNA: TGTGCCAGCAGCTTAGCCGGTACAGCTGCTACTGAAGCTTTCTTT

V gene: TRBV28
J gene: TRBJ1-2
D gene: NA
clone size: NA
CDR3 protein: CATTGIYGYTF
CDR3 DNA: TGTGCCACCACGGGTATCTATGGCTACACCTTC

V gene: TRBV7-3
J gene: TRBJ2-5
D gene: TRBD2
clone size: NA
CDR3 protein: CASSLFGLAGQETQYF
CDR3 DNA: TGTGCCAGCAGCCTATTTGGACTAGCGGGGCAAGAGACCCAGTACTTC

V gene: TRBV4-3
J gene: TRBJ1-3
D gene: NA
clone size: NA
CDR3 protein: CASSQEAFSGNTIYF
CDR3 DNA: TGCGCCAGCAGCCAAGAGGCTTTCTCTGGAAACACCATATATTTT

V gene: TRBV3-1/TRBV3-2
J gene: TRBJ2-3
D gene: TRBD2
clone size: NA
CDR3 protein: CASSYSGVTDTQYF
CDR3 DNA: TGTGCCAGCAGCTATAGCGGGGTCACAGATACGCAGTATTTT

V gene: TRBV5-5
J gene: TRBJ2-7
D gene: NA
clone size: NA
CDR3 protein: CASSFLGSIYEQYF
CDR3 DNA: TGTGCCAGCAGCTTCCTGGGGAGTATCTACGAGCAGTACTTC

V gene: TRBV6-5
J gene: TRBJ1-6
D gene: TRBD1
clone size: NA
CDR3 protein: CASSYTGDNNSPLHF
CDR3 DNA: TGTGCCAGCAGTTACACAGGGGACAATAATTCACCCCTCCACTTT

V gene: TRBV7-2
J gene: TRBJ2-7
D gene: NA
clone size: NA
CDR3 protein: CASSFRRGSYEQYF
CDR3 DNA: TGTGCCAGCAGCTTTCGACGGGGATCCTACGAGCAGTACTTC

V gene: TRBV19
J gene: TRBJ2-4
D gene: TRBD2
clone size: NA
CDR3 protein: CASSLYSPRGLAGGAKNIQYF
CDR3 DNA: TGTGCCAGTAGCTTATATAGCCCCCGGGGACTAGCGGGAGGTGCCAAAAACATTCAGTACTTC

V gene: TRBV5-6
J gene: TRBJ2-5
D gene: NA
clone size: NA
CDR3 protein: CASSSLGTQYF
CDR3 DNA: TGTGCCAGCAGCTCCCTAGGGACCCAGTACTTC

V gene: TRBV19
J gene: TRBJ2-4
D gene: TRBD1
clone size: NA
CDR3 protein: CASSMSGTGLAKNIQYF
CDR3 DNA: TGTGCCAGTAGTATGTCCGGGACAGGGTTAGCCAAAAACATTCAGTACTTC

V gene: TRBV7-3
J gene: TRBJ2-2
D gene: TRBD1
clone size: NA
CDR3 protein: CASSLGTGHGELFF
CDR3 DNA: TGTGCCAGCAGCTTAGGGACAGGGCACGGGGAGCTGTTTTTT

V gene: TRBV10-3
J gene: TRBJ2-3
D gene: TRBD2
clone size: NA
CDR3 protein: CAISEPWGLARSTDTQYF
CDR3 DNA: TGTGCCATCAGTGAGCCATGGGGACTAGCGAGGAGCACAGATACGCAGTATTTT

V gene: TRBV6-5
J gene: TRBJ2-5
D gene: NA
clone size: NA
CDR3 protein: CASSYSRYPGETQYF
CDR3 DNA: TGTGCCAGCAGTTACTCGCGGTACCCGGGAGAGACCCAGTACTTC

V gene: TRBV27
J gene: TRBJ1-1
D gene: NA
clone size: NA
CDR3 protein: CASSPRGNTEAFF
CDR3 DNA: TGTGCCAGCAGTCCAAGAGGGAACACTGAAGCTTTCTTT

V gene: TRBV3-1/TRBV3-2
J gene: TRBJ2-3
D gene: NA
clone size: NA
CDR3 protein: CASSPHLSGSHADTQYF
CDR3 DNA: TGTGCCAGCAGCCCCCACCTTTCGGGGTCGCACGCAGATACGCAGTATTTT

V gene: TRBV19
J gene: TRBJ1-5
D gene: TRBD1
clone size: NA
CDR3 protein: CASRVDRGLGNQPQHF
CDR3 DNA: TGTGCCAGTAGGGTAGACAGGGGGTTAGGCAATCAGCCCCAGCATTTT

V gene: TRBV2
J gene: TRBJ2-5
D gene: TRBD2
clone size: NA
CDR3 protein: CASSERTSPGETQYF
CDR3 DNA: TGTGCCAGCAGTGAAAGGACTAGTCCCGGGGAGACCCAGTACTTC

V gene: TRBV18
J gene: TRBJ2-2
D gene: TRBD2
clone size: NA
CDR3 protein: CASSPGPGGRTGELFF
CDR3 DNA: TGTGCCAGCTCACCCGGTCCGGGGGGGCGAACCGGGGAGCTGTTTTTT

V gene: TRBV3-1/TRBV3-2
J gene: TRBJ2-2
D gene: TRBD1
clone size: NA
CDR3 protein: CASSQGTGSGELFF
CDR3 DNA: TGTGCCAGCAGCCAAGGGACAGGGTCCGGGGAGCTGTTTTTT

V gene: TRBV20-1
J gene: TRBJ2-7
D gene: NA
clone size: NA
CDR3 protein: CSASVKTAYEQYF
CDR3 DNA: TGCAGTGCTAGTGTAAAGACAGCCTACGAGCAGTACTTC

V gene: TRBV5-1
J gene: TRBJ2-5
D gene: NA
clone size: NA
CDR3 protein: CASSSQGETQYF
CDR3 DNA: TGCGCCAGCAGCTCGCAGGGGGAGACCCAGTACTTC

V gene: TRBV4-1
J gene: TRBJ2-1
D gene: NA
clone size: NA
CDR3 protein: CASSPSRGGEQFF
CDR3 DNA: TGCGCCAGCAGCCCCTCGAGAGGGGGTGAGCAGTTCTTC

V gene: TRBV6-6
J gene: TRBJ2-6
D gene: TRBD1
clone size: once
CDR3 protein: CASSPGQGFAGANVLTF
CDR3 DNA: TGTGCCAGCAGTCCTGGACAGGGTTTTGCTGGGGCCAACGTCCTGACTTTC

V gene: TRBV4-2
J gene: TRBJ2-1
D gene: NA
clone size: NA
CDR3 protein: CASSQDGRYSYNEQFF
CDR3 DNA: TGTGCCAGCAGCCAAGATGGTCGGTACTCCTACAATGAGCAGTTCTTC

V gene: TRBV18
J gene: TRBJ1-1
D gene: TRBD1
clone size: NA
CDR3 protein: CASSRQGAPGTEAFF
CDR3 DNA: TGTGCCAGCTCCCGCCAGGGGGCGCCGGGCACTGAAGCTTTCTTT

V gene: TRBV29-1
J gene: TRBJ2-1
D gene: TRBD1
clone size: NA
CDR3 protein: CSVGQGAFGEQFF
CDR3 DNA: TGCAGCGTTGGACAGGGGGCCTTCGGTGAGCAGTTCTTC

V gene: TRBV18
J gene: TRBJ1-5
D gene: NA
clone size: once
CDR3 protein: CASSLSGWNQPQHF
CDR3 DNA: TGTGCCAGCTCGCTGTCGGGTTGGAATCAGCCCCAGCATTTT

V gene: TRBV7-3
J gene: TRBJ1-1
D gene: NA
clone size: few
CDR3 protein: CASSFAEGRAFF
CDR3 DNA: TGTGCCAGCAGCTTTGCCGAGGGGAGGGCTTTCTTT

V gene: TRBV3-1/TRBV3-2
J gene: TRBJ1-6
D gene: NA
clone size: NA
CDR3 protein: CASSHFNSPLHF
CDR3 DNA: TGTGCCAGCAGCCACTTTAATTCACCCCTCCACTTT

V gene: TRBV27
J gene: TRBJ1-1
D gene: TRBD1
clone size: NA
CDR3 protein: CASRAQGGNTEAFF
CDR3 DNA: TGTGCCAGCAGGGCCCAGGGGGGGAACACTGAAGCTTTCTTT

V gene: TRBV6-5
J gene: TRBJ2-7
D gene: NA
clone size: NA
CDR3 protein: CARRRGSYEQYF
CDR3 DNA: TGTGCCCGTAGGCGAGGGTCCTACGAGCAGTACTTC

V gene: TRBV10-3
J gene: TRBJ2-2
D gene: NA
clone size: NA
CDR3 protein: CAIKSGAGVNTGELFF
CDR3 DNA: TGTGCCATCAAGTCGGGCGCAGGGGTGAACACCGGGGAGCTGTTTTTT

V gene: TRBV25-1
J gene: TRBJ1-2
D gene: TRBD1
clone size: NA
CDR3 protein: CASSEGTGGYTF
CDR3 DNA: TGTGCCAGCAGCGAAGGGACAGGGGGCTACACCTTC

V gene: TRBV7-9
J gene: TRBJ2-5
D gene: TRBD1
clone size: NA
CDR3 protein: CASRFTGGGETQYF
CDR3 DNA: TGTGCCAGCAGATTCACAGGGGGTGGCGAGACCCAGTACTTC